Reported below is one T cell receptor (beta chain). Antigen unknown. For sequencing, patients were chosen who had shown expansion of CD8+CD57+ cells by flow cytometry. By the time of blood sampling, patients had still received no therapy. This CDR3 is built from 17 residues. V shed 0 bases and J shed 0 bases, with 12 bases lying between them. The germline CDR1 and CDR2 sequences are ENHRY and SYGVKD. This sample stems from a study of CD8+CD57+ T cells in acquired aplastic anemia. Study conclusions and caveats: Controls did not differ significantly from patients in CD8+ Simpson's diversity. Between patients and controls, around 31 CD8+ CDR3 sequences were found in common.

Profiling of TCR beta VDJ combinations and CDR3 sequences used genomic DNA as template. Each CDR3 protein is one row after TCRdb ran MiXCR on the reads. The sample comprises 120,000 or so distinct CDR3 sequences, nearly 40% of which are singletons, and about 3% rests with the top ten. The chain has TRBV10-3 and TRBJ1-3; D may be TRBD1 (5 bases). Sequences were obtained from sorted CD4+, CD8+, or CD8+CD57+ T cells (not recorded which) from PBMCs. The sequence derives from a human donor with aplastic anemia. The CDR3 DNA is TGTGCCATCAGTGAGTCCCGGGACGGCCACTCTGGAAACACCATATATTTT. Translating it yields CAISESRDGHSGNTIYF.